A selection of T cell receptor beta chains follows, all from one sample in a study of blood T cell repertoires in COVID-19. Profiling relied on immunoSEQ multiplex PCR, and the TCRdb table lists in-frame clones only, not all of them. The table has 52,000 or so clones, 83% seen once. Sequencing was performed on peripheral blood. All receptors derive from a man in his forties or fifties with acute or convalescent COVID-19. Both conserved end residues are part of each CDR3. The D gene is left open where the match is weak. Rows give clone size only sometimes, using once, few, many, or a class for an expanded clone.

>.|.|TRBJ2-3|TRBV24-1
TGTGCCACCAGTGCCGGGGATGGGAACACGCAGTATTTT
CATSAGDGNTQYF
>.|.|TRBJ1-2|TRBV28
TGTGCCAGCAGTTTATACGGGGTAGAGGGCTACACCTTC
CASSLYGVEGYTF
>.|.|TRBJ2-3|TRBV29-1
TGCAGCGTTGAAACGGGGGTCACAGATACGCAGTATTTT
CSVETGVTDTQYF
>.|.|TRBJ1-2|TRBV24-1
TGTGCCACCAGTGATTTTGGCCATGGCTACACCTTC
CATSDFGHGYTF
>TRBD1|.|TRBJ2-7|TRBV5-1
TGCGCCAGCAGCGTTCTGGACAGGGGCTACGAGCAGTACTTC
CASSVLDRGYEQYF
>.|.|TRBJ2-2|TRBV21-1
TGTGCCAGCAGCGAGAGCCGGAGTCGGACCGGGGAGCTGTTTTTT
CASSESRSRTGELFF
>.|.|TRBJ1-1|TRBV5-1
TGCGCCAGCAGCTTGGCGTTCCGGGGGGTGACTGAAGCTTTCTTT
CASSLAFRGVTEAFF
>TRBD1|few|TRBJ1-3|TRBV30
TGTGCCTTTGACAGGGGCGGTGGAAACACCATATATTTT
CAFDRGGGNTIYF
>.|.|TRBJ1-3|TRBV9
TGTGCCAGCAGCGTAGTAGGGGGTTCAGGCACCATATATTTT
CASSVVGGSGTIYF
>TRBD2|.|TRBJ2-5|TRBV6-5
TGTGCCAGCAGTTACACTAGCGGGGGCTGGGAGACCCAGTACTTC
CASSYTSGGWETQYF
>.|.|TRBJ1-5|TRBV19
TGTGCCAGTAGTATCCCCGGGAACCATCAGCCCCAGCATTTT
CASSIPGNHQPQHF
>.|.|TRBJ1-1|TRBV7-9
TGTGCCAGCAGCTTCGTCGGGGGAGGGGGGAACACTGAAGCTTTCTTT
CASSFVGGGGNTEAFF
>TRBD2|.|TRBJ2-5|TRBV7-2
TGTGCCAGCAGCTTAGTTAGCGGGAGCTTCGGGACCCAGTACTTC
CASSLVSGSFGTQYF
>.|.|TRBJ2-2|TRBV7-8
TGTGCCAGCAGCTTAGATAACCGAGGAACCGGGGAGCTGTTTTTT
CASSLDNRGTGELFF
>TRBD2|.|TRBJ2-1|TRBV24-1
TGTGCCACCAGTGACCCGGGACTAGCAGGACACAATGAGCAGTTCTTC
CATSDPGLAGHNEQFF
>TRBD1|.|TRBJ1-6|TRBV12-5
TGTGCTAGCAGGGACAGGGATTCACCCCTCCACTTT
CASRDRDSPLHF
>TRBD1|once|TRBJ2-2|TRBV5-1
TGCGCCAGCAGCCTACAGGGGTCCGGGGAGCTGTTTTTT
CASSLQGSGELFF
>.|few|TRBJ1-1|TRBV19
TGTGCCAGTAGTATAGCTGGGCCGAACACTGAAGCTTTCTTT
CASSIAGPNTEAFF
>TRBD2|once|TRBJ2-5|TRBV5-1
TGCGCCAGCATCGGGGGGGAAGAGACCCAGTACTTC
CASIGGEETQYF
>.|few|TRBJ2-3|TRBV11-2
TGTGCCAGCAGTCCTCTAGTCGCGGGAATCGCAGATACGCAGTATTTT
CASSPLVAGIADTQYF
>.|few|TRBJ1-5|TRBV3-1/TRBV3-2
TGTGCCAGCAGCCAAGCAAATGGCAATCAGCCCCAGCATTTT
CASSQANGNQPQHF
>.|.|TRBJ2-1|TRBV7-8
TGTGCCAGCAGCTTAGTATTATTTGTCAGCTACAATGAGCAGTTCTTC
CASSLVLFVSYNEQFF
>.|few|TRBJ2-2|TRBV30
TGTGCCTGGAGTGTACCCTACAGGACGAAAAGAAGGACCGGGGAGCTGTTTTTT
CAWSVPYRTKRRTGELFF
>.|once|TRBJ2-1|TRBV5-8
TGTGCCAGCACCCTGTCGGGTCTAACCTACAATGAGCAGTTCTTC
CASTLSGLTYNEQFF
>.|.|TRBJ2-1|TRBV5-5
TGTGCCAGCAGTTATATCCCGGGGTTTAACAATGAGCAGTTCTTC
CASSYIPGFNNEQFF
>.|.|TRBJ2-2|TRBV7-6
TGTGCCAGCAGCTCGGGTTTCGATACCGGGGAGCTGTTTTTT
CASSSGFDTGELFF
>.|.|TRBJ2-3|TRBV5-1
TGCGCCAGCAGCTGGGGGGGCACAGATACGCAGTATTTT
CASSWGGTDTQYF
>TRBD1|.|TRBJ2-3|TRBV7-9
TGTGCCAGCACGTCGGGACAGGTCAGAGATACGCAGTATTTT
CASTSGQVRDTQYF
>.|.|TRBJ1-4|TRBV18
TGTGCCAGCTCCCAGGGGGAAAAACTGTTTTTT
CASSQGEKLFF
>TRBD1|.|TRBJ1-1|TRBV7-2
TGTGCCAGCAGCCCCCTTGGGACAGGGAGATACACTGAAGCTTTCTTT
CASSPLGTGRYTEAFF
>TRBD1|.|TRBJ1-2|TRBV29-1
TGCAGCGTCGGGGACAGCGTCATTTATGGCTACACCTTC
CSVGDSVIYGYTF
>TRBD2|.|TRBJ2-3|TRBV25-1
TGTGCCAGCAGTACCCGGCGGGGGACTAGCACAGATACGCAGTATTTT
CASSTRRGTSTDTQYF
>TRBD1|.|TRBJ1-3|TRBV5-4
TGTGCCAGCAGCTTACAGGGGACTGGAAACACCATATATTTT
CASSLQGTGNTIYF
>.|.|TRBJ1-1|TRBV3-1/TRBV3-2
TGTGCCAGCAGCCAAGTACGGCGGGGGCCTGAAGCTTTCTTT
CASSQVRRGPEAFF
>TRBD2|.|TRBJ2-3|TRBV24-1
TGTGCCACCAGTGACGCCGGGACTAGCGGGGGCACAGATACGCAGTATTTT
CATSDAGTSGGTDTQYF
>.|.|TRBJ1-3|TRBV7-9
TGTGCCAGCAGCTTCGCACAGTTCTCTGGAAACACCATATATTTT
CASSFAQFSGNTIYF
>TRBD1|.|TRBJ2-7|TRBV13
TGTGCCAGCAGCCCATCCGGGACAGGGGGCCTCGAGCAGTACTTC
CASSPSGTGGLEQYF
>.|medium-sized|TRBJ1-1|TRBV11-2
TGTGCCAGCAGGTTTTCGACTGAAGCTTTCTTT
CASRFSTEAFF
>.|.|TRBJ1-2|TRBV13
TGTGCCAGCAGCTTAACGGTTTTAGGACACGGCGGTGGCTACACCTTC
CASSLTVLGHGGGYTF
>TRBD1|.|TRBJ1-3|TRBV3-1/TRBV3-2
TGTGCCAGCAGTCTAACGACAGGGCAAGGAAACACCATATATTTT
CASSLTTGQGNTIYF
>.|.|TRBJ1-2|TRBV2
TGTGCCAGCAGCAACACCCGGGACACCAATGGCTACACCTTC
CASSNTRDTNGYTF
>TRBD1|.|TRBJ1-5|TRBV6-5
TGTGCCAGCAGTTACCGGGGACAGTCCCCCAAGCCCCAGCATTTT
CASSYRGQSPKPQHF
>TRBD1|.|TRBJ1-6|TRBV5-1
TGCGCCAGCAGCTCCGGGCAGGGGGGTCGACCCCTCCACTTT
CASSSGQGGRPLHF
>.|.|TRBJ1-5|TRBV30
TGTGCCTGGAGTGTCGCTGGCGGTCAGCCCCAGCATTTT
CAWSVAGGQPQHF